The T cell receptor (beta chain) described here comes from a study of cytomegalovirus exposure and HLA in healthy donors. Findings and caveats of the study: Trimming of TCR beta V- and J-genes showed a link, identified in a later analysis, to a missense DCLRE1C variant. Sequencing depth across donors, presence/absence analyses assumed, was roughly uniform. Most observed TCR sequences were rare, whereas some public TCRs were detected in many donors.

Primers for the PCR totalled 60 Vbeta and 13 Jbeta. Only in-frame clones appear in the TCRdb table, and some are missing; sequencing was by immunoSEQ multiplex PCR. The sample shows 110,000 or so clones, more than 9.5% of them seen only once. This clone has only one observation. The antigen is undetermined. This CDR3 fails to terminate in the conserved phenylalanine or tryptophan, so it likely reflects a read error. The DNA is left out, because the CDR3 cannot be placed on it with certainty; the CDR3 is given as TCRdb lists it. The CDR3 spans 14 amino acids, including both terminal residues. Per the germline V gene, CDR1 is SNHLY and CDR2 is FYNNEI.

This rearrangement joins TRBV2 to TRBJ1-5; the DNA was not compared with TRBD1, the D call given in the table. The origin of this receptor is a man in his forties in good health and CMV-seropositive. The sequencing sample was made of PBMCs. CDR3 residues: CASRVGQGNQPKHL.